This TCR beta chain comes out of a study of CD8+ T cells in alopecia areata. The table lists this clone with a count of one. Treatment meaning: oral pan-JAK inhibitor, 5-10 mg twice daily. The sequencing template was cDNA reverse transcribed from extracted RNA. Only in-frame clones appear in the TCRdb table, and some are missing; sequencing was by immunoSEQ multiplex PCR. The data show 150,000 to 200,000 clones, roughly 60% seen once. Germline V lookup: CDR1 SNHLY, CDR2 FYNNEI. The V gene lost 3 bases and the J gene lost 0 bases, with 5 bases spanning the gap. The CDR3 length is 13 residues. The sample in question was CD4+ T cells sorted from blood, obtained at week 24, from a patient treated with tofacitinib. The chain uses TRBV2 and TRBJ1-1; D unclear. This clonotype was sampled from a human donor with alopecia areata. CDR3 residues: CASSERVNTEAFF. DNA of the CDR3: TGTGCCAGCAGTGAGCGGGTGAACACTGAAGCTTTCTTT.